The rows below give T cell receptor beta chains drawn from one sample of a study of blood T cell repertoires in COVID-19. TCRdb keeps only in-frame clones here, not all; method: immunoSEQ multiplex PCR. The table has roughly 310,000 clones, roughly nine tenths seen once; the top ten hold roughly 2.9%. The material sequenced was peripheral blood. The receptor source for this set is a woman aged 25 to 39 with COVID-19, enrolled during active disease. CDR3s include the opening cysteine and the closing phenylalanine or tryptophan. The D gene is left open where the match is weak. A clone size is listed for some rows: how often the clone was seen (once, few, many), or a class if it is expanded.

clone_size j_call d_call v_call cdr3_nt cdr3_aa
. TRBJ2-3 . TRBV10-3 TGTGCCATCAGTGAGTCGATCGACTCCCTCACAGATACGCAGTATTTT CAISESIDSLTDTQYF
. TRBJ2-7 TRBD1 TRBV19 TGTGCCAGTAGTACCAGGTATAGGGGGACAGCGCCCTACGAGCAGTACTTC CASSTRYRGTAPYEQYF
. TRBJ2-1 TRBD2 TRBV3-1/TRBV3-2 TGTGCCAGCAGCCGCCTGACTAGCGGGAGGACGAATGAGCAGTTCTTC CASSRLTSGRTNEQFF
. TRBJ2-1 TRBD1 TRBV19 TGTGCCAGTAGTGCGACACCGGGACAGAGAGTTGATGAGCAGTTCTTC CASSATPGQRVDEQFF
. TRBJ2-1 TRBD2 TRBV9 TGTGCCAGCAGCCTGACTAGCGGGAGTATCTATGAGCAGTTCTTC CASSLTSGSIYEQFF
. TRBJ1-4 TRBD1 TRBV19 TGTGCCAGTAGTCGGGACAGGGGAGTCGAAAAACTGTTTTTT CASSRDRGVEKLFF
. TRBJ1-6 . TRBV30 TGTGCCTGGGTGGACAGAACTAATTCACCCCTCCACTTT CAWVDRTNSPLHF
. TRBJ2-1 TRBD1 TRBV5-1 TGCGCCAGCAGTCTAGGACAGGGGGCTTTCTATGAGCAGTTCTTC CASSLGQGAFYEQFF
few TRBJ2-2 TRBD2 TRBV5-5 TGTGCCAGCAGCTCAGAGACTAGCGGGAGAATCGGGGAGCTGTTTTTT CASSSETSGRIGELFF
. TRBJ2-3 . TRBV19 TGTGCCAGTAGTTCGCACGAAGCGGGCACAGATACGCAGTATTTT CASSSHEAGTDTQYF
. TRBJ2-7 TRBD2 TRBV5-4 TGTGCCAGCAGCTTTGGACTAGGCTACGAGCAGTACTTC CASSFGLGYEQYF
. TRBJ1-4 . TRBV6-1 TGTGCCAGCAGTGAATCAGGGATAAATGAAAAACTGTTTTTT CASSESGINEKLFF
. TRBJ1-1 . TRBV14 TGTGCCAGCAGCTGGGGGGGGCTGGGGAACACTGAAGCTTTCTTT CASSWGGLGNTEAFF
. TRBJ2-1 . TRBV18 TGTGCCAGCTCACCAGTAGCTCCAAGCTCCTACAATGAGCAGTTCTTC CASSPVAPSSYNEQFF
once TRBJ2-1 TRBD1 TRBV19 TGTGCCAGTAGTCTGGGACAGGGTCCCCACAATGAGCAGTTCTTC CASSLGQGPHNEQFF
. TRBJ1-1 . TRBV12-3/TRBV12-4 TGTGCCAGCAGTTTGGGGGAGGGAGTTGAAGCTTTCTTT CASSLGEGVEAFF
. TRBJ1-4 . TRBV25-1 TGTGCCAGCAGTGAATCTCCAGGCCTTGCAACTAATGAAAAACTGTTTTTT CASSESPGLATNEKLFF
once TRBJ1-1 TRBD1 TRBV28 TGTGCCAGCAGTTTCGGGGGACAGGGTGGAACTGAAGCTTTCTTT CASSFGGQGGTEAFF
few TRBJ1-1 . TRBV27 TGTGCCAGCAGTTTATCTAGTGTGAACACTGAAGCTTTCTTT CASSLSSVNTEAFF
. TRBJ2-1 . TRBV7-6 TGTGCCAGCAGCTTATGGACTGTCTACAATGAGCAGTTCTTC CASSLWTVYNEQFF
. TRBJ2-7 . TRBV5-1 TGCGCCAGCAGCTTGGCCGTGCTAGCCGACGAGCAGTACTTC CASSLAVLADEQYF
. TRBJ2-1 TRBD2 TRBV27 TGTGCCAGCAGTCCCGGGACTAGCTTTTACAATGAGCAGTTCTTC CASSPGTSFYNEQFF
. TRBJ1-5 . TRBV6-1 TGTGCCAGCAGTGATCAGGGGCCCATAGGCAATCAGCCCCAGCATTTT CASSDQGPIGNQPQHF
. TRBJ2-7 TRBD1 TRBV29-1 TGCAGCGTTGGACAGGGGGGAAGCTACTACGAGCAGTACTTC CSVGQGGSYYEQYF
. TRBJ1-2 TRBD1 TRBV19 TGTGCCAGTAGTGTGGACAGGGGGGATGGCTACACCTTC CASSVDRGDGYTF
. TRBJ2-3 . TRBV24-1 TGTGCCACCGTGGACTCGAGGGAGGCAGATACGCAGTATTTT CATVDSREADTQYF
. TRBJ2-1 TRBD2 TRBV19 TGTGCCAGTAGTATTGCCCGGCGGCGGGAGGGCAATGAGCAGTTCTTC CASSIARRREGNEQFF
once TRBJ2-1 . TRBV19 TGTGCCAGTAGCCGGGGGGGGACAGGGACCTACAATGAGCAGTTCTTC CASSRGGTGTYNEQFF
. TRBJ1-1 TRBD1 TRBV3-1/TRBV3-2 TGTGCCAGCAGCGGACGGGACAGGTACACTGAAGCTTTCTTT CASSGRDRYTEAFF
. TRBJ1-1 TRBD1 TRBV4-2 TGTGCCAGCAGCCAAGATGCGGACAGGGTGGGCACTGAAGCTTTCTTT CASSQDADRVGTEAFF
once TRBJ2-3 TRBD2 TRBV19 TGTGCCAGTAGTAGCGGGACTAGCGGGATTAGCACAGATACGCAGTATTTT CASSSGTSGISTDTQYF
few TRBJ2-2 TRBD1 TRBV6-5 TGTGCCAGCAGGGACAGGGGAAGTACCGGGGAGCTGTTTTTT CASRDRGSTGELFF
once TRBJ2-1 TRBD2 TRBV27 TGTGCCAGCAGTTTGGAGGGACTAGCGGGGAGCTCCTACAATGAGCAGTTCTTC CASSLEGLAGSSYNEQFF
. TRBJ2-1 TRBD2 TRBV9 TGTGCCAGCAGCGTCTGGACTAGCGGGAGTTTGTCTGATTCCTACAATGAGCAGTTCTTC CASSVWTSGSLSDSYNEQFF